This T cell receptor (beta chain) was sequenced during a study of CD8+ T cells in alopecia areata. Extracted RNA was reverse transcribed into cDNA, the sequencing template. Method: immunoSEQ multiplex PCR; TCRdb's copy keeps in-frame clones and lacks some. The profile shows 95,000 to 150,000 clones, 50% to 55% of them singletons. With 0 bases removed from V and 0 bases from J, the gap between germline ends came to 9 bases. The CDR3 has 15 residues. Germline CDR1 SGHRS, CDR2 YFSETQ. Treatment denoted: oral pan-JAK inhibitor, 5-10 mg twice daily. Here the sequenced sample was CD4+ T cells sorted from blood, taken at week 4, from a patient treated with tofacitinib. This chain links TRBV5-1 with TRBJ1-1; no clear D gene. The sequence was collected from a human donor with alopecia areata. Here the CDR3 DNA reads TGCGCCAGCAGCTTGGACCCAAACATGAACACTGAAGCTTTCTTT. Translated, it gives CASSLDPNMNTEAFF. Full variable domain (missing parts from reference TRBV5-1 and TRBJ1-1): KAGVTQTPRYLIKTRGQQVTLSCSPISGHRSVSWYQQTPGQGLQFLFEYFSETQRNKGNFPGRFSGRQFSNSRSEMNVSTLELGDSALYLCASSLDPNMNTEAFFGQGTRLTVV.